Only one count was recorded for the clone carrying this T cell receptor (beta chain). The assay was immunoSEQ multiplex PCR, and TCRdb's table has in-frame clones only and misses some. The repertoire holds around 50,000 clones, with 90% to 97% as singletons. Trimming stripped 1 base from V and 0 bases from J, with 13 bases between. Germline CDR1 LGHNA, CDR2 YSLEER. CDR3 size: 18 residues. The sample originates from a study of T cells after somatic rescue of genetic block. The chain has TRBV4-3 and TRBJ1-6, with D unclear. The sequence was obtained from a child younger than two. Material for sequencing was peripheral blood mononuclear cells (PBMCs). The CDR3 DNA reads TGCGCCAGCAGCCAAGGGGCAGGCAAATCCTCCTATAATTCACCCCTCCACTTT. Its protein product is CASSQGAGKSSYNSPLHF.